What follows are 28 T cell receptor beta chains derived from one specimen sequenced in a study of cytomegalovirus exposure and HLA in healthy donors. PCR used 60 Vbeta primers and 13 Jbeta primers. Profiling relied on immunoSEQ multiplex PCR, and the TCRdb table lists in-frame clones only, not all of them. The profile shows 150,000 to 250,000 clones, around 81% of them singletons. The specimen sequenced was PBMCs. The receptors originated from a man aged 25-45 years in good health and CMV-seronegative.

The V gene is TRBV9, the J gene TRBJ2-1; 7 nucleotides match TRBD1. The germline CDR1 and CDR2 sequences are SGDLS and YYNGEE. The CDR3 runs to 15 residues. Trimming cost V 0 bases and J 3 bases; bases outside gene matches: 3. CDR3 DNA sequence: TGTGCCAGCAGCGTAGCGGGACAGCTCTACAATGAGCAGTTCTTC. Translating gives CASSVAGQLYNEQFF.

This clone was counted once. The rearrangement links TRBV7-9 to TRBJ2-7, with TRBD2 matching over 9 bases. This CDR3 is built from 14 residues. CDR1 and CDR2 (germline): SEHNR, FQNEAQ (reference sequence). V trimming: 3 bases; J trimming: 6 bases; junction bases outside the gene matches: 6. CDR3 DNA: TGTGCCAGCAGCTTCGCGGGAGGGCCGGGCGAGCAGTACTTC. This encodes CASSFAGGPGEQYF. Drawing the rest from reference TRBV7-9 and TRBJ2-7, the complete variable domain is DTGVSQNPRHKITKRGQNVTFRCDPISEHNRLYWYRQTLGQGPEFLTYFQNEAQLEKSRLLSDRFSAERPKGSFSTLEIQRTEQGDSAMYLCASSFAGGPGEQYFGPGTRLTVT.

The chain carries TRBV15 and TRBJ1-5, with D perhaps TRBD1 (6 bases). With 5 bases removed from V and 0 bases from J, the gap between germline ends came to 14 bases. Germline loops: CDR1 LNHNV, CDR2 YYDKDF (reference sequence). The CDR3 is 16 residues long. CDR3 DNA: TGTGCCACCAGCCCCCAGGGGCAACTTAGCAATCAGCCCCAGCATTTT. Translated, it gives CATSPQGQLSNQPQHF.

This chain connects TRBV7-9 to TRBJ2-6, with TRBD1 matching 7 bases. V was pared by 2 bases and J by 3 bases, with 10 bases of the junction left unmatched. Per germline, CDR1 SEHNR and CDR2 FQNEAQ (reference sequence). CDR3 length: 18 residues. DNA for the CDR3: TGTGCCAGCAGCTTAACCAGGACAGGCTTAGATGGGGCCAACGTCCTGACTTTC. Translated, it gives CASSLTRTGLDGANVLTF.

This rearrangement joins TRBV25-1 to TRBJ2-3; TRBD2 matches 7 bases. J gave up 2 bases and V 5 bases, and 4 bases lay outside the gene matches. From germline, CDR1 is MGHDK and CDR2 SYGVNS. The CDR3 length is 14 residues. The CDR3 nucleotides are TGTGCCAGCAGTCTTGCGGGAGCCACAGATACGCAGTATTTT. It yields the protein CASSLAGATDTQYF. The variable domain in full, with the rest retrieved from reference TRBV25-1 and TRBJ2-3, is EADIYQTPRYLVIGTGKKITLECSQTMGHDKMYWYQQDPGMELHLIHYSYGVNSTEKGDLSSESTVSRIRTEHFPLTLESARPSHTSQYLCASSLAGATDTQYFGPGTRLTVL.

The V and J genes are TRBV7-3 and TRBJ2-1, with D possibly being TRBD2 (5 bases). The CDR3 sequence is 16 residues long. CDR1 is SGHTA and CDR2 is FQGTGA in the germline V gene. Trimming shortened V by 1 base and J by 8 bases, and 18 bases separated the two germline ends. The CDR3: CASSLSSGPSTDEQFF. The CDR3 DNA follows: TGTGCCAGCAGCTTAAGTTCCGGTCCTAGCACAGATGAGCAGTTCTTC.

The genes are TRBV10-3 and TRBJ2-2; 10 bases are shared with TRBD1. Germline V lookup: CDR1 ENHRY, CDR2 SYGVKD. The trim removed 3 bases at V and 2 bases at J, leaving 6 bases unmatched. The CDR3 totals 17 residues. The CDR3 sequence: CAISEGQGVGNTGELFF. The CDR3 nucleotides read TGTGCCATCAGTGAAGGACAGGGGGTGGGTAACACCGGGGAGCTGTTTTTT.

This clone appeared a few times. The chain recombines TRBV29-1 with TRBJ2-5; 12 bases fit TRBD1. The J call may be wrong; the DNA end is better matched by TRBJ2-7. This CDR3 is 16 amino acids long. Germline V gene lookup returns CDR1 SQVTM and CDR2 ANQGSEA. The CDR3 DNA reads TGCAGCGTTGAAGCGATGGGACAGGGGGCGCCGGGCGAGCAGTACTTC. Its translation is CSVEAMGQGAPGEQYF.

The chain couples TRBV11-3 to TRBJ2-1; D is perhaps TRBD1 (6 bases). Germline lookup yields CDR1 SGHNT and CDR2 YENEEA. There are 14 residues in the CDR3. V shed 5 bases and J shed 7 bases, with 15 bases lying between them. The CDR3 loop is CASSQTGQSNEQFF. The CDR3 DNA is TGTGCCAGCAGCCAAACCGGACAGAGTAATGAGCAGTTCTTC. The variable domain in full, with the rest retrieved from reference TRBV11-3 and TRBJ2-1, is EAGVVQSPRYKIIEKKQPVAFWCNPISGHNTLYWYLQNLGQGPELLIRYENEEAVDDSQLPKDRFSAERLKGVDSTLKIQPAELGDSAVYLCASSQTGQSNEQFFGPGTRLTVL.

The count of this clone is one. The CDR3 loop reads CASSYAGPGEQYF. DNA for the CDR3: TGTGCCAGCAGTTACGCGGGTCCTGGCGAGCAGTACTTC. This rearrangement joins TRBV6-5 to TRBJ2-7; D may be TRBD2 (5 bases). Germline lookup yields CDR1 MNHEY and CDR2 SVGAGI. Trimming removed 2 bases at V and 6 bases at J, with 11 bases between. This CDR3 has 13 amino acids.

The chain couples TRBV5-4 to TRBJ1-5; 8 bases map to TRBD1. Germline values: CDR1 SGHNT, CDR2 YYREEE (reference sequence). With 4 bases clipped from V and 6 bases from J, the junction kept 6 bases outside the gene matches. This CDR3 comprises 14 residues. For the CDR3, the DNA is TGTGCCAGCAGCGGACAGGGTAGGGTTCAGCCCCAGCATTTT. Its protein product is CASSGQGRVQPQHF.

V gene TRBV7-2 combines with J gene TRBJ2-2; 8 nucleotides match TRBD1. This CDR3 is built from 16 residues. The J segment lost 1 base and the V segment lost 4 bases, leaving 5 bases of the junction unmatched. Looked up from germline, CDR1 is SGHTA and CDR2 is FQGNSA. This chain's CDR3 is CASSSRTGQNTGELFF. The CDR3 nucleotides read TGTGCCAGCAGCTCCAGGACAGGGCAGAACACCGGGGAGCTGTTTTTT.

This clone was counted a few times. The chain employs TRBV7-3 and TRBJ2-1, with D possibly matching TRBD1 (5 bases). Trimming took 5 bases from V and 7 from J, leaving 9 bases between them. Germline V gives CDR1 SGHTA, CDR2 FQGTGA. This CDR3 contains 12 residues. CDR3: CASSQGVNEQFF. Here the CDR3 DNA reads TGTGCCAGCAGCCAAGGGGTGAATGAGCAGTTCTTC.

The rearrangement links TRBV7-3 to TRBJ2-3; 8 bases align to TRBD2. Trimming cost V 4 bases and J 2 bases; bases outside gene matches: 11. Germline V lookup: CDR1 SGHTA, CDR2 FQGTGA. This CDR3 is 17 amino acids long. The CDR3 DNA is TGTGCCAGCAGCTCGCCGGGACTAGGAGGAGTCACAGATACGCAGTATTTT. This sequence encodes CASSSPGLGGVTDTQYF. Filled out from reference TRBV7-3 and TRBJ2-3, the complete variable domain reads GAGVSQTPSNKVTEKGKYVELRCDPISGHTALYWYRQSLGQGPEFLIYFQGTGAADDSGLPNDRFFAVRPEGSVSTLKIQRTERGDSAVYLCASSSPGLGGVTDTQYFGPGTRLTVL.

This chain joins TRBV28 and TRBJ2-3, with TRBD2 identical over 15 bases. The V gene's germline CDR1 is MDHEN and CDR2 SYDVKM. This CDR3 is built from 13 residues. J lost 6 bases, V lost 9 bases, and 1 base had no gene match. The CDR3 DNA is TGTGCCAGTGGACTAGCGGGAGGGGATACGCAGTATTTT. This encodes CASGLAGGDTQYF.

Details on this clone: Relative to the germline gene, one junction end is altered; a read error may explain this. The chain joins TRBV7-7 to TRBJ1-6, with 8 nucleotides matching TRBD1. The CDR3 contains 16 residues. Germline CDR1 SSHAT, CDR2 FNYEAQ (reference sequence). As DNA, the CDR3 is TGTGCTAGCAGCTTAGGGGAAGACAGGGGTTATTCACCCCTCCACTTT. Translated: CASSLGEDRGYSPLHF.

CDR3 region: CASSPLGGMQPQHF. CDR3 sequence (DNA): TGTGCCAGCTCCCCGCTAGGGGGCATGCAGCCCCAGCATTTT. The V gene is TRBV18, the J gene TRBJ1-5, with TRBD1 matching 7 bases. V lost 6 bases and J lost 7; bases outside the gene matches: 9. From germline, CDR1 is KGHSH and CDR2 LQKENI. The CDR3 runs 14 residues.

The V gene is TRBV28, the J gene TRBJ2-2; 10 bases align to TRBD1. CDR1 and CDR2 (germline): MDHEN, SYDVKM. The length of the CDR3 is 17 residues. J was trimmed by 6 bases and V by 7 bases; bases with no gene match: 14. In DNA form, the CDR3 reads TGTGCCAGCAAGTTCCTTGGGACAGGGGTGATGGCCGGGGAGCTGTTTTTT. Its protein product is CASKFLGTGVMAGELFF.

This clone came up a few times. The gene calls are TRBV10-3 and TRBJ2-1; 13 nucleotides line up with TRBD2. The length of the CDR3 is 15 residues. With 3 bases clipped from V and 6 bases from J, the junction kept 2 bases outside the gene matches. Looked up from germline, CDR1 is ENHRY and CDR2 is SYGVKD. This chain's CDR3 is CAISETSGRGNEQFF. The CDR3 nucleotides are TGTGCCATCAGTGAAACTAGCGGGAGGGGCAATGAGCAGTTCTTC.

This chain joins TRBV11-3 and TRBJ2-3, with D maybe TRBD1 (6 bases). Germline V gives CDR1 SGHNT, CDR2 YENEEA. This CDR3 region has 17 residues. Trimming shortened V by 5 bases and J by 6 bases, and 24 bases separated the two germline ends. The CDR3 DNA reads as TGTGCCAGCAGCCCCGGCCTTCGGCAGGGGAATAAGGATACGCAGTATTTT. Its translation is CASSPGLRQGNKDTQYF. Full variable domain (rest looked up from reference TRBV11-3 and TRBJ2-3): EAGVVQSPRYKIIEKKQPVAFWCNPISGHNTLYWYLQNLGQGPELLIRYENEEAVDDSQLPKDRFSAERLKGVDSTLKIQPAELGDSAVYLCASSPGLRQGNKDTQYFGPGTRLTVL.

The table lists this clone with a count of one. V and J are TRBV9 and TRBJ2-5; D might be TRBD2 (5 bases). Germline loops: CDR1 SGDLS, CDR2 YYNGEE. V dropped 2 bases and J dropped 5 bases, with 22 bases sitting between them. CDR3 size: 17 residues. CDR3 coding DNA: TGTGCCAGCAGCGTCTCAAGTGGGAGCTCCTGGATGGAGACCCAGTACTTC. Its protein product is CASSVSSGSSWMETQYF. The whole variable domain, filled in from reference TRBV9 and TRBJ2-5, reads DSGVTQTPKHLITATGQRVTLRCSPRSGDLSVYWYQQSLDQGLQFLIQYYNGEERAKGNILERFSAQQFPDLHSELNLSSLELGDSALYFCASSVSSGSSWMETQYFGPGTRLLVL.

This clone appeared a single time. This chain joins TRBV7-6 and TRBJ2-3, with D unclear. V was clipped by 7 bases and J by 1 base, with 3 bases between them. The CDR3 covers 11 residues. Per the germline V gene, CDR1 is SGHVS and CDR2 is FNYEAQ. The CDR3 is CASIGTDTQYF. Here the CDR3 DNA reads TGTGCCAGCATAGGCACAGATACGCAGTATTTT.

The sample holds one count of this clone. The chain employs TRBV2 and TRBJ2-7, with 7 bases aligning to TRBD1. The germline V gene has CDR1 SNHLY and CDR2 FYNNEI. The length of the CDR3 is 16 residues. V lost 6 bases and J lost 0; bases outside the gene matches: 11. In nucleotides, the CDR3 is TGTGCCAGCAGGAAAGACAGGGCAATCCTCTCCTACGAGCAGTACTTC. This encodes CASRKDRAILSYEQYF.

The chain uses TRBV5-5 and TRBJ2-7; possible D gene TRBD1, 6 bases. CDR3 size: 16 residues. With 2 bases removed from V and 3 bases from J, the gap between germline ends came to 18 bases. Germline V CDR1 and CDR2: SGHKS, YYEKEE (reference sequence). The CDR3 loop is CASSFGTPAEFYEQYF. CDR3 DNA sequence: TGTGCCAGCAGCTTTGGGACACCCGCTGAATTCTACGAGCAGTACTTC.

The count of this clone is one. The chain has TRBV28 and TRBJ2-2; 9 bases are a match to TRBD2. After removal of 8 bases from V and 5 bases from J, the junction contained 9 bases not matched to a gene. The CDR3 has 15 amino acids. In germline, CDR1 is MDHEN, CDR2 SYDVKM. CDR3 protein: CASGIAGEETGELFF. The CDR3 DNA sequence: TGTGCCAGCGGGATAGCGGGAGAAGAAACCGGGGAGCTGTTTTTT.

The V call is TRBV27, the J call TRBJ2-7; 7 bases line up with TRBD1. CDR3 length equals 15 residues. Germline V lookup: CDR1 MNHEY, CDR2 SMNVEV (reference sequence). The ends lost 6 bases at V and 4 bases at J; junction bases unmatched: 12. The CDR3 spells CASSFTSGTAYEQYF. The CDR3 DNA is TGTGCCAGCAGCTTCACATCCGGGACAGCATACGAGCAGTACTTC.

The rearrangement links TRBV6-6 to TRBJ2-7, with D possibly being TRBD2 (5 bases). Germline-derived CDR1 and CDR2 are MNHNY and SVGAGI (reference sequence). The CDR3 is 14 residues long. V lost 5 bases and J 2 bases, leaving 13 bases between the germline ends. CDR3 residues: CASSIPGKAYEQYF. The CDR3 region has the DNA TGTGCCAGCAGTATTCCGGGGAAGGCCTACGAGCAGTACTTC.

In DNA, the CDR3 is TGCGCCAGCAGCTTGCGTGGTCAGGGGGCCTCCTACGAGCAGTACTTC. Amino acid sequence: CASSLRGQGASYEQYF. The chain carries TRBV5-1 and TRBJ2-7; 8 bases line up with TRBD1. Trimming at V came to 1 base and at J to 0 bases, leaving 6 bases not matched to a gene. Germline V gene lookup returns CDR1 SGHRS and CDR2 YFSETQ. The CDR3 has 16 residues.